This TCR beta chain comes out of a study of CD8+ T cells in alopecia areata. It was cDNA, reverse transcribed from extracted RNA, that served as the sequencing template. Sequencing was performed with immunoSEQ multiplex PCR; in TCRdb, only in-frame clones are kept and a portion is missing. The table has about 150,000 clones, about 87% seen once. Sequenced here: CD8+ T cells sorted from blood, sampled at week 0. The clonotype was recovered from a human donor with alopecia areata.

Here the CDR3 reads CASMEAPYEQYF. CDR3 DNA sequence: TGTGCCAGCATGGAGGCCCCGTACGAGCAGTACTTC. This chain uses TRBV9 with TRBJ2-7; TRBD2 is a possible D gene (5 bases). The CDR3 is 12 residues long. The germline gives CDR1 SGDLS, CDR2 YYNGEE. Trimming stripped 6 bases from V and 4 bases from J, with 11 bases between.